The 29 T cell receptor beta chains presented below share a single source sample, sequenced in a study of T cell changes during pregnancy in multiple sclerosis. TCRdb keeps only in-frame clones here, not all; method: immunoSEQ multiplex PCR. Of approximately 40,000 clones listed, about 91% are singletons. The source material was CD8+ T cells from peripheral blood mononuclear cells, sampled in the third trimester of pregnancy. These TCRs come from a female donor with multiple sclerosis, enrolled in a pregnancy study.

This chain links TRBV7-6 with TRBJ2-1; a weak D match, TRBD1 (5 bases). Deletions cut 4 bases from V and 0 bases from J, with 13 bases between. This CDR3 region has 16 residues. Germline V gene data show CDR1 as SGHVS and CDR2 as FNYEAQ. CDR3 nucleotide sequence: TGTGCCAGCAGCTCCTTGGGGCGGACCTCCTACAATGAGCAGTTCTTC. The encoded protein is CASSSLGRTSYNEQFF. Full variable domain (missing parts from reference TRBV7-6 and TRBJ2-1): GAGVSQSPRYKVTKRGQDVALRCDPISGHVSLYWYRQALGQGPEFLTYFNYEAQQDKSGLPNDRFSAERPEGSISTLTIQRTEQRDSAMYRCASSSLGRTSYNEQFFGPGTRLTVL.

The rearrangement uses TRBV5-5 and TRBJ2-1, with a possible D match to TRBD2 (6 bases). Germline V lookup: CDR1 SGHKS, CDR2 YYEKEE (reference sequence). This CDR3 is built from 15 residues. Deletions cut 1 base from V and 0 bases from J, with 8 bases between. The CDR3, as DNA: TGTGCCAGCAGCTTGTACGGGAGCTCCTACAATGAGCAGTTCTTC. It is translated as CASSLYGSSYNEQFF.

The chain links TRBV7-6 to TRBJ1-1; 9 bases agree with TRBD1. CDR1 and CDR2 from the germline V gene are SGHVS and FNYEAQ. Trimming took 1 base from V and 0 from J; bases not matched to a gene: 6. The CDR3 runs 17 residues. CDR3 nucleotide sequence: TGTGCCAGCAGCTTAGGACCCGGGACAGGGATGAACACTGAAGCTTTCTTT. Translating gives CASSLGPGTGMNTEAFF.

The rearrangement uses TRBV4-1 and TRBJ2-7; 10 bases agree with TRBD2. CDR3 length equals 15 residues. CDR1 is MGHRA, CDR2 YSYEKL, per germline. Trimming took 0 bases from V and 6 from J; bases not matched to a gene: 5. CDR3 protein: CASSQEVLAGVEQYF. CDR3 DNA sequence: TGCGCCAGCAGCCAAGAGGTTCTAGCGGGAGTCGAGCAGTACTTC.

The chain couples TRBV5-4 to TRBJ2-1; D uncertain. The CDR3 contains 14 residues. The V gene lost 5 bases and the J gene lost 0 bases, with 9 bases spanning the gap. Germline lookup yields CDR1 SGHNT and CDR2 YYREEE (reference sequence). CDR3 in DNA: TGTGCCAGCAGTTTCGGTAGCTCCTACAATGAGCAGTTCTTC. Translating gives CASSFGSSYNEQFF.

V usage is TRBV4-1 and J usage is TRBJ1-1; D gene unclear. This CDR3 spans 16 amino acids. Germline lookup yields CDR1 MGHRA and CDR2 YSYEKL. V was clipped by 0 bases and J by 8 bases, with 19 bases between them. In nucleotides, the CDR3 is TGCGCCAGCAGCCAAGATCATTGGCAGTCAACAATGGAAGCTTTCTTT. This codes for CASSQDHWQSTMEAFF.

The chain uses TRBV7-6 and TRBJ1-1; no firm D call. Germline loops: CDR1 SGHVS, CDR2 FNYEAQ. This CDR3 is built from 13 residues. V was trimmed by 2 bases and J by 2 bases, leaving 6 bases between them. CDR3 sequence reads: CASSLRSNTEAFF. CDR3 bases: TGTGCCAGCAGCTTACGCAGTAACACTGAAGCTTTCTTT. Drawing the rest from reference TRBV7-6 and TRBJ1-1, the complete variable domain is GAGVSQSPRYKVTKRGQDVALRCDPISGHVSLYWYRQALGQGPEFLTYFNYEAQQDKSGLPNDRFSAERPEGSISTLTIQRTEQRDSAMYRCASSLRSNTEAFFGQGTRLTVV.

This chain uses TRBV30 with TRBJ2-7; a weak D match, TRBD1 (6 bases). V was pared by 5 bases and J by 4 bases, with 15 bases between. CDR3 size: 13 residues. Germline CDR1 and CDR2: GTSNPN and SVGIG (reference sequence). The CDR3 bases are TGTGCCTGGGCGCCCGGGACACCTTACGAGCAGTACTTC. It encodes CAWAPGTPYEQYF.

This sequence joins TRBV29-1 and TRBJ1-1; 8 positions agree with TRBD1. Germline assignment: CDR1 SQVTM and CDR2 ANQGSEA. The J segment lost 3 bases and the V segment lost 6 bases, leaving 12 bases of the junction unmatched. This CDR3 comprises 15 residues. CDR3 sequence reads: CSVVRGGTGDTEAFF. The CDR3 DNA reads as TGCAGCGTCGTCCGTGGCGGGACAGGCGACACTGAAGCTTTCTTT.

DNA for the CDR3: TGTGCCAGCAGCCCCTCGGGAGAGACCCAGTACTTC. Residues: CASSPSGETQYF. The rearrangement joins TRBV7-6 to TRBJ2-5, with no clear D. Trimming removed 5 bases from V and 4 bases from J, with 8 bases in between. Germline loops: CDR1 SGHVS, CDR2 FNYEAQ. CDR3 length: 12 residues.

The V call is TRBV6-6, the J call TRBJ1-1; a weak D match, TRBD1 (5 bases). The CDR3 is 15 amino acids. Germline V gives CDR1 MNHNY, CDR2 SVGAGI (reference sequence). V was shortened by 9 bases and J by 4 bases, with 21 bases between the two germline ends. CDR3 sequence (DNA): TGTGCCAGTAAGATGCCGGGGGGGAGGACCACTGAAGCTTTCTTT. Translation gives CASKMPGGRTTEAFF.

This CDR3 reads CASSLGQGGDEQYF. As DNA, the CDR3 is TGTGCCAGCAGCTTAGGACAGGGGGGCGACGAGCAGTACTTC. The V call is TRBV7-9, the J call TRBJ2-7; TRBD1 matches 9 bases. V lost 1 base, J lost 5 bases, and 3 bases stayed unmatched. The CDR3 has 14 residues. The germline V gene encodes CDR1 SEHNR and CDR2 FQNEAQ (reference sequence).

This clone was counted a few times. The rearrangement uses TRBV19 and TRBJ1-1; D is undetermined. Between the trimmed V and J ends, which lost 3 bases and 1 base, there was a span of 6 bases. The CDR3 is made up of 13 amino acids. The germline CDR1 and CDR2 sequences are LNHDA and SQIVND (reference sequence). Here the CDR3 DNA reads TGTGCCAGTAGTATCTCAGGGAACACTGAAGCTTTCTTT. This sequence encodes CASSISGNTEAFF.

This chain's CDR3 is CASSLTGGGGGAFF. In DNA, the CDR3 is TGTGCCAGCAGTTTAACAGGCGGGGGTGGCGGAGCTTTCTTT. This chain links TRBV28 with TRBJ1-1; D perhaps matches TRBD1 (5 bases). This CDR3 is 14 amino acids long. The germline V and J ends were trimmed by 2 bases and 10 bases, with 17 bases remaining between them. The V gene's germline CDR1 is MDHEN and CDR2 SYDVKM.

A single count supports this clone. The rearrangement uses TRBV19 and TRBJ2-1, with 11 positions matching TRBD2. V was pared by 0 bases and J by 2 bases, with 3 bases of the junction left unmatched. The germline V gene encodes CDR1 LNHDA and CDR2 SQIVND (reference sequence). The CDR3 extends over 17 amino acids. The chain's CDR3 is CASSIDEGLAAYNEQFF. CDR3 in DNA: TGTGCCAGTAGTATAGATGAGGGACTAGCGGCCTACAATGAGCAGTTCTTC.

V is TRBV5-4 and J is TRBJ1-1; weak D call: TRBD1 (6 bases). Per germline, CDR1 SGHNT and CDR2 YYREEE (reference sequence). This CDR3 region has 15 residues. The V and J ends lost 0 bases and 1 base respectively, with 10 bases between them. This chain's CDR3 is CASSLAQQGNTEAFF. The CDR3 DNA reads TGTGCCAGCAGCTTGGCTCAACAGGGGAACACTGAAGCTTTCTTT.

The CDR3 loop reads CSGASAELHSTDTQYF. The CDR3 DNA is TGCAGCGGCGCGTCCGCGGAATTACACAGCACAGATACGCAGTATTTT. The V gene is TRBV29-1, the J gene TRBJ2-3; no reliable D call. Germline CDR1 SQVTM, CDR2 ANQGSEA. Deletions cut 7 bases from V and 0 bases from J, with 20 bases between. The length of the CDR3 is 16 residues.

The chain employs TRBV29-1 and TRBJ1-2; TRBD1 might be the D (6 bases). V shed 5 bases and J shed 4 bases, with 20 bases lying between them. The V gene's germline CDR1 is SQVTM and CDR2 ANQGSEA. CDR3 length equals 15 residues. This CDR3 is CSVSGEGHVAYGYTF. Here the CDR3 DNA reads TGCAGCGTTAGTGGGGAGGGACATGTCGCCTATGGCTACACCTTC.

V and J are TRBV6-1 and TRBJ2-7, with 8 bases lining up with TRBD1. The CDR3 is 15 amino acids. The V and J ends lost 6 bases and 0 bases, in that order; junction bases with no gene match: 7. Germline CDR1 is MNHNS and CDR2 is SASEGT. DNA for the CDR3: TGTGCCAGCAGGGTCGCGACAGGGGCCTCCTACGAGCAGTACTTC. The encoded protein is CASRVATGASYEQYF.

J is TRBJ1-1 and V is TRBV27; TRBD1 might be the D (5 bases). Trimming removed 6 bases at V and 6 bases at J, with 11 bases between. The CDR3 loop spans 12 amino acids. Germline lookup yields CDR1 MNHEY and CDR2 SMNVEV (reference sequence). CDR3 in amino acids: CASSHGGSEAFF. The CDR3 DNA reads as TGTGCCAGCAGCCATGGGGGGTCTGAAGCTTTCTTT.

This chain joins TRBV9 and TRBJ2-1, with 10 bases lining up with TRBD2. CDR1 is SGDLS, CDR2 YYNGEE, per germline. With 3 bases clipped from V and 4 bases from J, the junction kept 4 bases outside the gene matches. The CDR3 runs to 15 residues. The CDR3 DNA sequence: TGTGCCAGCAGCGACGGGACTAGCGCATACAATGAGCAGTTCTTC. Its protein is CASSDGTSAYNEQFF.

This sequence joins TRBV20-1 and TRBJ2-7; D gene unclear. Trimming pared 4 bases from V and 6 bases from J, leaving 10 bases between. The CDR3 contains 11 residues. Germline V gene sequence: CDR1 DFQATT, CDR2 SNEGSKA (reference sequence). In DNA, the CDR3 is TGCAGTGCTAACCAGATTGGCGAGCAGTACTTC. Translating it yields CSANQIGEQYF.

The V call is TRBV19, the J call TRBJ2-5; TRBD2 might be the D (7 bases). Trimming removed 8 bases at V and 2 bases at J, with 21 bases between. Per germline, CDR1 LNHDA and CDR2 SQIVND (reference sequence). CDR3 length: 16 amino acids. This CDR3 reads CASQDRRGSSQETQYF. In DNA, the CDR3 is TGTGCCAGTCAAGACAGGCGGGGGTCTTCGCAAGAGACCCAGTACTTC. Filled out from reference TRBV19 and TRBJ2-5, the complete variable domain reads DGGITQSPKYLFRKEGQNVTLSCEQNLNHDAMYWYRQDPGQGLRLIYYSQIVNDFQKGDIAEGYSVSREKKESFPLTVTSAQKNPTAFYLCASQDRRGSSQETQYFGPGTRLLVL.

The rearrangement links TRBV5-1 to TRBJ2-1; 10 positions match TRBD2. The V gene end was trimmed by 5 bases and the J gene end by 5 bases; junction bases not matched to a gene: 4. CDR1 is SGHRS and CDR2 is YFSETQ in the germline V gene. The CDR3 runs 14 residues. The chain's CDR3 is CASRSAGGHNEQFF. In DNA, the CDR3 is TGCGCCAGCAGATCAGCGGGGGGGCACAATGAGCAGTTCTTC. The variable domain in full, with the rest retrieved from reference TRBV5-1 and TRBJ2-1, is KAGVTQTPRYLIKTRGQQVTLSCSPISGHRSVSWYQQTPGQGLQFLFEYFSETQRNKGNFPGRFSGRQFSNSRSEMNVSTLELGDSALYLCASRSAGGHNEQFFGPGTRLTVL.

This chain joins TRBV4-2 and TRBJ2-7; 14 bases are shared with TRBD2. Germline V gives CDR1 LGHNA, CDR2 YNFKEQ. V lost 0 bases, J lost 6 bases, and 10 bases stayed unmatched. This CDR3 is 18 amino acids long. The CDR3 protein is CASSQESSGTSGSLEQYF. CDR3 bases: TGTGCCAGCAGCCAAGAGAGCTCCGGGACTAGCGGGAGCCTCGAGCAGTACTTC.

The chain links TRBV29-1 to TRBJ1-3; no clear D. Germline CDR1 SQVTM, CDR2 ANQGSEA. V lost 3 bases and J lost 1, with 10 bases in between. This CDR3 region has 14 residues. In DNA form, the CDR3 reads TGCAGCGTTGAGCGGTCTGTATCTGGAAACACCATATATTTT. It yields the protein CSVERSVSGNTIYF.

The chain recombines TRBV27 with TRBJ2-7; TRBD1 agrees at 10 bases. Germline values: CDR1 MNHEY, CDR2 SMNVEV (reference sequence). The CDR3 length is 15 residues. The V gene end was trimmed by 5 bases and the J gene end by 3 bases; junction bases not matched to a gene: 7. CDR3 sequence (DNA): TGTGCCAGCAGTACCTTGGGGACAGGGGTCTACGAGCAGTACTTC. Protein: CASSTLGTGVYEQYF.

This sequence joins TRBV4-3 and TRBJ2-6, with 8 bases that match TRBD1. Germline V CDR1 and CDR2: LGHNA, YSLEER. The V gene end was trimmed by 2 bases and the J gene end by 0 bases; junction bases not matched to a gene: 3. The CDR3 loop spans 17 amino acids. The CDR3 loop is CASSQTGGFSGANVLTF. The CDR3 coding sequence is TGCGCCAGCAGCCAAACAGGGGGGTTCTCTGGGGCCAACGTCCTGACTTTC.

This clone showed up just a few times. V gene TRBV10-3 combines with J gene TRBJ1-1, with unresolved D. The CDR3 extends over 13 amino acids. The V end lost 8 bases, the J end lost 4 bases, and 14 bases lay between the germline ends. In germline, CDR1 is ENHRY, CDR2 SYGVKD. CDR3 DNA: TGTGCCATCGCTAGAGGGATTCTCACTGAAGCTTTCTTT. Amino acids: CAIARGILTEAFF.